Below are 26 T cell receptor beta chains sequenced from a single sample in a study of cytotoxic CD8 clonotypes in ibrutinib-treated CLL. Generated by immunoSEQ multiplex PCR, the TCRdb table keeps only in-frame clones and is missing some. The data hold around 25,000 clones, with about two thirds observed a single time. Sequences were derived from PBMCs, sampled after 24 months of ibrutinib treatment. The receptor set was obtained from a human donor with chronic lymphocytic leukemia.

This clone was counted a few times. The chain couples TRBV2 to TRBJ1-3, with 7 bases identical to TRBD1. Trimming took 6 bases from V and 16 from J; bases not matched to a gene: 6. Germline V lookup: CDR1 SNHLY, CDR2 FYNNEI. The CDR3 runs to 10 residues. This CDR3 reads CASRDPGQYF. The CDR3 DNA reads TGTGCCAGCAGGGACCCGGGACAGTATTTT.

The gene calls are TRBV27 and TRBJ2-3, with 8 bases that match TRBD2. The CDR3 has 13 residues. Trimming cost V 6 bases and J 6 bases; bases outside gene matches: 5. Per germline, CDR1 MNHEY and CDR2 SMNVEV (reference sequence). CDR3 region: CASRSGGRDTQYF. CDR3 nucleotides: TGTGCCAGCAGATCGGGGGGGAGGGATACGCAGTATTTT.

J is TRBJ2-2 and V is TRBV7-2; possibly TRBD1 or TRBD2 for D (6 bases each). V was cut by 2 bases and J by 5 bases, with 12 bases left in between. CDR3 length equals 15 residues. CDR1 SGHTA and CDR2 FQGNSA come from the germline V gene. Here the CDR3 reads CASSLNRAGTGELFF. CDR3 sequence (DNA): TGTGCCAGCAGCTTAAACAGGGCGGGGACCGGGGAGCTGTTTTTT.

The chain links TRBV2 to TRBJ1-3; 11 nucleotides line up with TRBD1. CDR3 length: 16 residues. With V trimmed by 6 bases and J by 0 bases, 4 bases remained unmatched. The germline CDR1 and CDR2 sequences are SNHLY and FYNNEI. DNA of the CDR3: TGTGCCAGCAGGAGGACAGGGGGCGCCTCTGGAAACACCATATATTTT. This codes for CASRRTGGASGNTIYF.

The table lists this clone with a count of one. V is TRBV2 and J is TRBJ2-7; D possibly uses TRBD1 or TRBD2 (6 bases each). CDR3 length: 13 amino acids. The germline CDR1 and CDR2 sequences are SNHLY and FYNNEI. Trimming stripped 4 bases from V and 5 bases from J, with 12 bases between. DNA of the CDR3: TGTGCCAGCAGTGCGGGGGCTACTAACGAGCAGTACTTC. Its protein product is CASSAGATNEQYF. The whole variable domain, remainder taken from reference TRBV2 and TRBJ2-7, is EPEVTQTPSHQVTQMGQEVILRCVPISNHLYFYWYRQILGQKVEFLVSFYNNEISEKSEIFDDQFSVERPDGSNFTLKIRSTKLEDSAMYFCASSAGATNEQYFGPGTRLTVT.

CDR3 in DNA: TGTGCCAGCAGCTTGGGTGTCGACAGGGGCTATGGCTACACCTTC. As protein: CASSLGVDRGYGYTF. The chain recombines TRBV5-4 with TRBJ1-2, with 8 bases identical to TRBD1. The CDR3 totals 15 residues. The V gene's germline CDR1 is SGHNT and CDR2 YYREEE (reference sequence). With V trimmed by 0 bases and J by 4 bases, 5 bases remained unmatched.

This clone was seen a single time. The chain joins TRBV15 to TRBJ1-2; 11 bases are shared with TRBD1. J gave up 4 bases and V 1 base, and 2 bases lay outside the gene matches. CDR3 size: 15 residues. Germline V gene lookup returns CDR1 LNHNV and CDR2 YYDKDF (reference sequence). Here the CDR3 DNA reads TGTGCCACCAGCAGAGCCGGACAGGGGGCCTATGGCTACACCTTC. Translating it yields CATSRAGQGAYGYTF.

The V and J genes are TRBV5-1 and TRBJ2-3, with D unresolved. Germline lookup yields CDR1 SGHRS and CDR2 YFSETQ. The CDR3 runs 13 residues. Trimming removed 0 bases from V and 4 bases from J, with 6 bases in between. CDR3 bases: TGCGCCAGCAGCTTGGGTTTCCCAGATACGCAGTATTTT. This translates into CASSLGFPDTQYF.

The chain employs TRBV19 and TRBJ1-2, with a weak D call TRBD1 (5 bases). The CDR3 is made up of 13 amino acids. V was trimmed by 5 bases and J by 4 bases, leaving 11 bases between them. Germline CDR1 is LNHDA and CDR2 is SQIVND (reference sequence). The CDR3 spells CASSAGTSYGYTF. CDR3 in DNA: TGTGCCAGTAGTGCCGGGACGTCCTATGGCTACACCTTC.

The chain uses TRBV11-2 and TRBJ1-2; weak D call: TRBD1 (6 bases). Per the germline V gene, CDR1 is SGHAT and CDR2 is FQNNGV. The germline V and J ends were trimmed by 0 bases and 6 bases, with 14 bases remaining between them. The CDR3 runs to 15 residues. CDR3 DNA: TGTGCCAGCAGCTTAGAGGGGGCAGCTATCAATGGCTACACCTTC. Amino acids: CASSLEGAAINGYTF.

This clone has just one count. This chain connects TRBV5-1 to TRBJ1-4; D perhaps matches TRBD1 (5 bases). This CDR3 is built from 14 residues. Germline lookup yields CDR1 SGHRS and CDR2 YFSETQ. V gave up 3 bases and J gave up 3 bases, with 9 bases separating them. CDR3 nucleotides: TGCGCCAGCAGCTGGGGGAGGCCTAATGAAAAACTGTTTTTT. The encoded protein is CASSWGRPNEKLFF.

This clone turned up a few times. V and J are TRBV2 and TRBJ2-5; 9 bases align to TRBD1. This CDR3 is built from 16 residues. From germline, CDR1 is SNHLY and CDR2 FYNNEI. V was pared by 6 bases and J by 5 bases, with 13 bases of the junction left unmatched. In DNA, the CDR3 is TGTGCCAGCAGAGGGACAGGGAGGCCCGGCAGGGAGACCCAGTACTTC. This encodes CASRGTGRPGRETQYF. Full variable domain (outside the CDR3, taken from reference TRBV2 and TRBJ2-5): EPEVTQTPSHQVTQMGQEVILRCVPISNHLYFYWYRQILGQKVEFLVSFYNNEISEKSEIFDDQFSVERPDGSNFTLKIRSTKLEDSAMYFCASRGTGRPGRETQYFGPGTRLLVL.

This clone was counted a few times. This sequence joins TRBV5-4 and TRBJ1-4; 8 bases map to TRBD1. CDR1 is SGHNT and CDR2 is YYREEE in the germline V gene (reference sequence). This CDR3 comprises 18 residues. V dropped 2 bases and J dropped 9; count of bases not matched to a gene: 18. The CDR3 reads CASSFGVQGADPGKKLFF. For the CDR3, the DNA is TGTGCCAGCAGCTTCGGCGTGCAGGGGGCAGACCCCGGGAAAAAACTGTTTTTT.

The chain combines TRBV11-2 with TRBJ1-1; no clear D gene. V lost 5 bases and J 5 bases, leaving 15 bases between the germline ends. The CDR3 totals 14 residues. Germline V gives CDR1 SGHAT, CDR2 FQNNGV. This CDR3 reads CASSHPEGWTEAFF. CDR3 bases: TGTGCCAGCAGCCACCCCGAAGGGTGGACTGAAGCTTTCTTT.

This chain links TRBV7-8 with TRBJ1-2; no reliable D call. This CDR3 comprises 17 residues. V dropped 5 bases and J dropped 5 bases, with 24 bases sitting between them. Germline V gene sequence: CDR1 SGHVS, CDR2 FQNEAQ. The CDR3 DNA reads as TGTGCCAGCAGCCCCCCAGAATTGGTTATTCGGTCGTATGGCTACACCTTC. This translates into CASSPPELVIRSYGYTF.

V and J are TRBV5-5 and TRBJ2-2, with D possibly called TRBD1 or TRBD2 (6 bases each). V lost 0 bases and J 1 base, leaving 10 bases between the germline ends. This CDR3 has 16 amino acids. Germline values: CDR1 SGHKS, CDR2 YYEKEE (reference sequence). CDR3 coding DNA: TGTGCCAGCAGCTTGGCCGGGGGCCGGAACACCGGGGAGCTGTTTTTT. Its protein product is CASSLAGGRNTGELFF.

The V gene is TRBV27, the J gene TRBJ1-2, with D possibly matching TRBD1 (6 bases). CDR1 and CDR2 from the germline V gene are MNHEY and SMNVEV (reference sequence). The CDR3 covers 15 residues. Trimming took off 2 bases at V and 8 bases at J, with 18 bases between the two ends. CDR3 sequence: CASSLAWRGAGGYTF. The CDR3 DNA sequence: TGTGCCAGCAGTTTAGCCTGGCGGGGGGCGGGGGGCTACACCTTC.

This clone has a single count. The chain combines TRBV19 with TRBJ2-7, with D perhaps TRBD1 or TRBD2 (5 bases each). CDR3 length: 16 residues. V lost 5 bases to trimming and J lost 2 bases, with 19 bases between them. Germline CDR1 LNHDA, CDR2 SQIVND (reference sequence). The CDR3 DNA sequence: TGTGCCAGTAGTGCCCGGGACGGTTCCAATACCTACGAGCAGTACTTC. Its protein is CASSARDGSNTYEQYF. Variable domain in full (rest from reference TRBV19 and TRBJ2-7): DGGITQSPKYLFRKEGQNVTLSCEQNLNHDAMYWYRQDPGQGLRLIYYSQIVNDFQKGDIAEGYSVSREKKESFPLTVTSAQKNPTAFYLCASSARDGSNTYEQYFGPGTRLTVT.

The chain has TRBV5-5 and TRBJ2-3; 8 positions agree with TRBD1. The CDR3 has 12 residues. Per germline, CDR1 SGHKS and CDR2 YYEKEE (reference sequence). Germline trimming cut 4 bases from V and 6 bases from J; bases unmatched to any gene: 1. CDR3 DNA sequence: TGTGCCAGCAGCACAGGGGGGGATACGCAGTATTTT. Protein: CASSTGGDTQYF.

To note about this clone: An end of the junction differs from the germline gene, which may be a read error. The CDR3 region is CATSGQGAEETQYF. The CDR3 bases are TGTGCCACCAGTGGACAGGGGGCCGAAGAGACCCAGTACTTC. The J gene is TRBJ2-5, the V gene TRBV10-3, with 11 nucleotides matching TRBD1. The CDR3 loop spans 14 amino acids. The germline CDR1 and CDR2 sequences are ENHRY and SYGVKD.

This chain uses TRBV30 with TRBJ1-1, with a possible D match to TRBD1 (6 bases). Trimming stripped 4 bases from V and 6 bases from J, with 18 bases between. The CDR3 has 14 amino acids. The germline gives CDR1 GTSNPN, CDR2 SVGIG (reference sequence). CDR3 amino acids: CAWNRGRGQPEAFF. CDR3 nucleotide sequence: TGTGCCTGGAATAGGGGGAGGGGCCAGCCTGAAGCTTTCTTT.

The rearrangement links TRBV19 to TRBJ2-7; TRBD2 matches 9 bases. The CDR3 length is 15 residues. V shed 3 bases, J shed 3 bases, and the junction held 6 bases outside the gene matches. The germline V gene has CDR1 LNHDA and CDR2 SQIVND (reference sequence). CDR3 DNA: TGTGCCAGTAGTATGGAAGCGGGGGGCTTCTACGAGCAGTACTTC. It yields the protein CASSMEAGGFYEQYF. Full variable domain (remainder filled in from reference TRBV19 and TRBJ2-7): DGGITQSPKYLFRKEGQNVTLSCEQNLNHDAMYWYRQDPGQGLRLIYYSQIVNDFQKGDIAEGYSVSREKKESFPLTVTSAQKNPTAFYLCASSMEAGGFYEQYFGPGTRLTVT.

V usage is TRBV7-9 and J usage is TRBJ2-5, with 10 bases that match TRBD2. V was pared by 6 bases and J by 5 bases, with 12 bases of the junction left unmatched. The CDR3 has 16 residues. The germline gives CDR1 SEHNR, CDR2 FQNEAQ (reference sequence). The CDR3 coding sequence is TGTGCCAGCAGTCGTCTCAGCGGGGGGGTCCTTGAGACCCAGTACTTC. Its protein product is CASSRLSGGVLETQYF.

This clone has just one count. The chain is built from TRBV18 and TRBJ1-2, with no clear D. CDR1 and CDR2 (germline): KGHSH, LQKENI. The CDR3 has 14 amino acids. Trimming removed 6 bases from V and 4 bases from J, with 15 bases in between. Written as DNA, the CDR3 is TGTGCCAGCTCGCCGGACCAGTCAGGCTATGGCTACACCTTC. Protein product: CASSPDQSGYGYTF.

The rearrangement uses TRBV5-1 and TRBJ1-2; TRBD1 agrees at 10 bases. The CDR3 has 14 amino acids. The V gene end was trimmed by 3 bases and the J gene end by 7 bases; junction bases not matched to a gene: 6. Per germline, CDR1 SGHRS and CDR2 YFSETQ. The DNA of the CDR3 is TGCGCCAGCAGCTCGACAGGGGGCTCCCCTGGCTACACCTTC. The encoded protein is CASSSTGGSPGYTF.

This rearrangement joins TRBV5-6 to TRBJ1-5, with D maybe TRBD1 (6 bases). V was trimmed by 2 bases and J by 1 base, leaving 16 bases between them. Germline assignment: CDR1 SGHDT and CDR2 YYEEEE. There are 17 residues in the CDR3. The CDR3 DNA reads TGTGCCAGCAGCTTTGGAATAGGGGGGGGCAGCAATCAGCCCCAGCATTTT. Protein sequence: CASSFGIGGGSNQPQHF.